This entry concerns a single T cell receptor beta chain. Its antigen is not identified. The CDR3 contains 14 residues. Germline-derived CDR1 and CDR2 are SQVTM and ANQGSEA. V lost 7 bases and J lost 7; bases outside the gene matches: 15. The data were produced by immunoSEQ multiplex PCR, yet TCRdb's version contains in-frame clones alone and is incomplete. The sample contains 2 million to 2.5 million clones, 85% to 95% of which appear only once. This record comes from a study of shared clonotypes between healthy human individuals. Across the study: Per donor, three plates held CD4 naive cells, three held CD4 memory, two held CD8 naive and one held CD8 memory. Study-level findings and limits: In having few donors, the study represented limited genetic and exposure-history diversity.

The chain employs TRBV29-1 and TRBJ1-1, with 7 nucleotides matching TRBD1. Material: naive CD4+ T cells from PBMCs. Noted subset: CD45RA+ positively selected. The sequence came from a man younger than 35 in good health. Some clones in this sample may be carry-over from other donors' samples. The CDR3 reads CSAALTGDYFEAFF. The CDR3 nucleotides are TGCAGCGCAGCCTTAACAGGGGATTACTTTGAAGCTTTCTTT.